This TCR beta chain was sequenced during a study of cytomegalovirus exposure and HLA in healthy donors. The study's findings and limits: In vitro testing confirmed a few CMV-associated chains as specific for CMV antigens. Associated with cytomegalovirus, according to the listing, were 150 to 200 TCR beta chains.

This CDR3 contains 13 residues. V trimming: 3 bases; J trimming: 5 bases; junction bases outside the gene matches: 4. The germline V gene encodes CDR1 SGDLS and CDR2 YYNGEE. With respect to this clone: As yet, its antigen is unknown.

Profiling relied on immunoSEQ multiplex PCR, and the TCRdb table lists in-frame clones only, not all of them. The sample holds some 350,000 clones; around 90% are singletons and the top ten take 1.2%. This chain connects TRBV9 to TRBJ1-2, with TRBD1 matching over 7 bases. The sample taken for sequencing was PBMCs. The clonotype comes from a woman aged 25 to 39 in good health and CMV-seropositive. Written as DNA, the CDR3 is TGTGCCAGCAGCGCCGCGACAGGGTATGGCTACACCTTC. As protein: CASSAATGYGYTF. The full variable domain, its missing parts supplied by reference TRBV9 and TRBJ1-2, is DSGVTQTPKHLITATGQRVTLRCSPRSGDLSVYWYQQSLDQGLQFLIQYYNGEERAKGNILERFSAQQFPDLHSELNLSSLELGDSALYFCASSAATGYGYTFGSGTRLTVV.